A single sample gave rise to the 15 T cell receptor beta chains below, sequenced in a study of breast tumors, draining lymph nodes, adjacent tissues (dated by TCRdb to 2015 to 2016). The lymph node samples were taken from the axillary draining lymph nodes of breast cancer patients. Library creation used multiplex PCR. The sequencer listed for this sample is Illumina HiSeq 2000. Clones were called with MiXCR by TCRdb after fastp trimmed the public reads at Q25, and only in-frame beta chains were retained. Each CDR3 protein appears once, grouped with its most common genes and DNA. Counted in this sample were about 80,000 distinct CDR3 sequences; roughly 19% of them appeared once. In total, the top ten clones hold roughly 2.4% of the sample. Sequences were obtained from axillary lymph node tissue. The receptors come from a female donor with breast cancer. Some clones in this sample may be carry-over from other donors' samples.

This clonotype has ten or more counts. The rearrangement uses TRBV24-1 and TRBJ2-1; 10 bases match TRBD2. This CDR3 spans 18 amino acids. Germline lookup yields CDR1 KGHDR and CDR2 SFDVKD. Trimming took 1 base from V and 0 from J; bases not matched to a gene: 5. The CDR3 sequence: CATSDFTSGDGSYNEQFF. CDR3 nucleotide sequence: TGTGCCACCAGTGATTTTACTAGCGGGGATGGCTCCTACAATGAGCAGTTCTTC.

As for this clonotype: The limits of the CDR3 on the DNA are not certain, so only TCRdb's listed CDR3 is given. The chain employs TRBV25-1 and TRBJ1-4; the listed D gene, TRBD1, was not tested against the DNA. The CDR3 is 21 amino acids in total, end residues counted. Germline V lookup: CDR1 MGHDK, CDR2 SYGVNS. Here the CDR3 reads CASETGYEQYFGPAQNEKLFF.

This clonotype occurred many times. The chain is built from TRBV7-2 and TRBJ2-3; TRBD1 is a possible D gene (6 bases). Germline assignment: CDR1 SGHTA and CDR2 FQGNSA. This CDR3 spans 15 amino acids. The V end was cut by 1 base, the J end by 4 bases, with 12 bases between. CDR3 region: CASSLEGVGSDTQYF. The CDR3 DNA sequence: TGTGCCAGCAGCTTAGAGGGGGTTGGGTCAGATACGCAGTATTTT.

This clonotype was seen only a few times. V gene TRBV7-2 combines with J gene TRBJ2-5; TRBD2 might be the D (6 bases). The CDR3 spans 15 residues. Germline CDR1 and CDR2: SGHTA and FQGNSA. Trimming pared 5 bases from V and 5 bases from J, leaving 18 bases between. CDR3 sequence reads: CASSPRGGGGETQYF. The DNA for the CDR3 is TGTGCCAGCAGCCCACGTGGGGGAGGAGGGGAGACCCAGTACTTC.

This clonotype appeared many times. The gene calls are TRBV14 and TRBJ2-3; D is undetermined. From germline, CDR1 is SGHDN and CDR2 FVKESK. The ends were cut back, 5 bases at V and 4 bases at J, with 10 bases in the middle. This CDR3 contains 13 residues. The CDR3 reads CASSGRGADTQYF. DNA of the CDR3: TGTGCCAGCAGCGGCCGAGGAGCAGATACGCAGTATTTT.

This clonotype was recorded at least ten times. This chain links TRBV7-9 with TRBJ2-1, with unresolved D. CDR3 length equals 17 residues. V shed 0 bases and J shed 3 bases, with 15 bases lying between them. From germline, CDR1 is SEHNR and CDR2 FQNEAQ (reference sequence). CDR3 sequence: CASSLAHQATFYNEQFF. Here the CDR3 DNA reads TGTGCCAGCAGCTTAGCGCATCAAGCGACGTTCTACAATGAGCAGTTCTTC.

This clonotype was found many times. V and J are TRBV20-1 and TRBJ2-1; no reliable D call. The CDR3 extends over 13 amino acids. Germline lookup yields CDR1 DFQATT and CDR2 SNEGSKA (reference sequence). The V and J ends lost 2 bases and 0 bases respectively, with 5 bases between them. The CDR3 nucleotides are TGCAGTGCTAGACCCTCCTCCTACAATGAGCAGTTCTTC. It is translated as CSARPSSYNEQFF.

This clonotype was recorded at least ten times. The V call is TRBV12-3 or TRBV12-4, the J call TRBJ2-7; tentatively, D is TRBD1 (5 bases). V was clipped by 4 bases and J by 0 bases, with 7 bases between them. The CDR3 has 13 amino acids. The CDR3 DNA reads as TGTGCCAGCAGTTACAGGAGCTCCTACGAGCAGTACTTC. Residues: CASSYRSSYEQYF.

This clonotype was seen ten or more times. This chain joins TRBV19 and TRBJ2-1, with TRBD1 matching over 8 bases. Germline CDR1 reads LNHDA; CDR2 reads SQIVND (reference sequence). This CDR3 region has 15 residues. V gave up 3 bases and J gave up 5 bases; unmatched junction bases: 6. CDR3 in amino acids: CASSIQGALHNEQFF. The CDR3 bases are TGTGCCAGTAGTATCCAGGGGGCACTTCACAATGAGCAGTTCTTC.

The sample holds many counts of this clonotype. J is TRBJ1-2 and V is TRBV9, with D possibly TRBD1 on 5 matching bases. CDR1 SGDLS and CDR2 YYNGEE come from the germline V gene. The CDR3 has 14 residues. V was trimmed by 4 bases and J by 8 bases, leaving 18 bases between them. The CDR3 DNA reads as TGTGCCAGCAGCCCTACTACCGGGGGTTTAGGCTACACCTTC. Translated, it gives CASSPTTGGLGYTF.

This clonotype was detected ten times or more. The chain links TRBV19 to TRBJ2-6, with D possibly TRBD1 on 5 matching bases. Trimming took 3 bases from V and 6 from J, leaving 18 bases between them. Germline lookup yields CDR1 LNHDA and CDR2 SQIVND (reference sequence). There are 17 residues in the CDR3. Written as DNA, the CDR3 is TGTGCCAGTAGTATTGACAAGGGGATGTTCTCGGCCAACGTCCTGACTTTC. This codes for CASSIDKGMFSANVLTF. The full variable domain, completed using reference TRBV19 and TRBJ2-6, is DGGITQSPKYLFRKEGQNVTLSCEQNLNHDAMYWYRQDPGQGLRLIYYSQIVNDFQKGDIAEGYSVSREKKESFPLTVTSAQKNPTAFYLCASSIDKGMFSANVLTFGAGSRLTVL.

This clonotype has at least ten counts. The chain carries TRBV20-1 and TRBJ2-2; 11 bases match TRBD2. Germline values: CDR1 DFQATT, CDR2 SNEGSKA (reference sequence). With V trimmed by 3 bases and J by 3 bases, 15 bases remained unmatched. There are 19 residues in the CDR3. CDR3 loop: CSARIGGTTSGRHTGELFF. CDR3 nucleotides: TGCAGTGCTAGGATAGGCGGAACAACTAGCGGGAGACACACCGGGGAGCTGTTTTTT.

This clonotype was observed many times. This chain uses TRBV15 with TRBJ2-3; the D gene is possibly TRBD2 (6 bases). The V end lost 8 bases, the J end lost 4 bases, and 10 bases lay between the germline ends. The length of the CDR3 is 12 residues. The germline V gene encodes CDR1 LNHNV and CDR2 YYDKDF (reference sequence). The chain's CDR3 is CATGLWADTQYF. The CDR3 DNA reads TGTGCCACCGGACTATGGGCAGATACGCAGTATTTT.

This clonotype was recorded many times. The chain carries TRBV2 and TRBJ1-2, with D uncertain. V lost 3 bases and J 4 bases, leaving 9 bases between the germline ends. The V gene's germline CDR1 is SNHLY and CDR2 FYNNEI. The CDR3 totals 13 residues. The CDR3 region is CASSDTAGYGYTF. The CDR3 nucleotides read TGTGCCAGCAGTGATACGGCCGGCTATGGCTACACCTTC.

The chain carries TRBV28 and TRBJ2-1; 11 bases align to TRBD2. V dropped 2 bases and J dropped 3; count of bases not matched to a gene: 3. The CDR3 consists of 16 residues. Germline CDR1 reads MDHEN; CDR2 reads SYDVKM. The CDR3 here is CASSLTLAGDYNEQFF. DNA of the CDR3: TGTGCCAGCAGTTTAACACTAGCGGGAGACTACAATGAGCAGTTCTTC.